Listed below are T cell receptor beta chains from one sample, sequenced in a study of blood T cell repertoires in COVID-19. TCRdb's table, derived via immunoSEQ multiplex PCR, lists solely in-frame clones and lacks some. The sample lists about 200,000 clones; more than 85% were seen once. The sequenced sample consisted of peripheral blood. The receptor set was obtained from a man in his fifties or sixties with acute or convalescent COVID-19. Each CDR3 is given with its conserved first and last residue. The D gene is left open where the match is weak. Clone size is stated in some rows and not others, as once, few, many or a class when expanded.

>.|TRBJ1-1|.|TRBV7-9
CASSLDGGSTEAFF
TGTGCCAGCAGCTTAGACGGGGGGAGCACTGAAGCTTTCTTT
>.|TRBJ2-7|.|TRBV6-5
CASRRGTATSYEQYF
TGTGCCAGCAGACGCGGGACAGCCACATCCTACGAGCAGTACTTC
>TRBD1|TRBJ2-3|.|TRBV5-1
CASSLYPGQGDPLTDTQYF
TGCGCCAGCAGCTTGTATCCGGGACAGGGGGACCCACTCACGGATACGCAGTATTTT
>TRBD1|TRBJ2-2|.|TRBV5-5
CASRGTASNTGELFF
TGTGCCAGCAGGGGGACAGCCTCGAACACCGGGGAGCTGTTTTTT
>TRBD1|TRBJ2-5|.|TRBV3-1/TRBV3-2
CASSKDRGPLKETQYF
TGTGCCAGCAGCAAAGACAGGGGACCCCTCAAAGAGACCCAGTACTTC
>.|TRBJ2-7|.|TRBV6-5
CASGEQAEQYF
TGTGCCAGCGGGGAACAGGCCGAGCAGTACTTC
>.|TRBJ1-6|.|TRBV11-2
CASSLVLSPLHF
TGTGCCAGCAGCTTAGTATTATCACCCCTCCACTTT
>.|TRBJ1-1|.|TRBV4-1
CASSPTERVSTEAFF
TGCGCCAGCAGCCCCACTGAGAGGGTCAGCACTGAAGCTTTCTTT
>.|TRBJ1-6|.|TRBV6-5
CASSYREGNSPLHF
TGTGCCAGCAGTTACCGGGAAGGTAATTCACCCCTCCACTTT
>.|TRBJ1-5|.|TRBV6-2/TRBV6-3
CTSSSFPAGGNQPQHF
TGTACCAGCAGTTCGTTCCCGGCGGGCGGCAATCAGCCCCAGCATTTT
>.|TRBJ2-3|.|TRBV11-2
CASSSVNTDTQYF
TGTGCCAGCAGCTCAGTCAACACAGATACGCAGTATTTT
>TRBD2|TRBJ2-5|.|TRBV3-1/TRBV3-2
CASGATSAKETQYF
TGTGCCAGCGGAGCAACTAGCGCGAAGGAGACCCAGTACTTC
>.|TRBJ2-5|.|TRBV7-6
CASSLLGSSGGETQYF
TGTGCCAGCAGCTTATTGGGTTCGAGCGGTGGAGAGACCCAGTACTTC
>TRBD1|TRBJ1-2|.|TRBV6-6
CAIMGPGQNYGYTF
TGTGCCATTATGGGACCGGGACAGAACTATGGCTACACCTTC
>TRBD2|TRBJ2-3|.|TRBV20-1
CSASSGGITDTQYF
TGCAGTGCTAGTTCGGGGGGGATCACAGATACGCAGTATTTT
>.|TRBJ2-2|.|TRBV5-6
CASSLLRGGYTGELFF
TGTGCCAGCAGCTTGTTGCGGGGAGGCTACACCGGGGAGCTGTTTTTT
>TRBD2|TRBJ2-7|.|TRBV5-1
CASSLGTSGYEQYF
TGCGCCAGCAGTCTCGGGACTAGCGGTTACGAGCAGTACTTC
>.|TRBJ1-6|.|TRBV4-2
CASSQVNRDSPLHF
TGTGCCAGCAGCCAAGTAAACCGGGATTCACCCCTCCACTTT
>.|TRBJ1-3|.|TRBV6-6
CASGRITGNSGNTIYF
TGTGCCAGCGGTCGAATCACAGGCAACTCTGGAAACACCATATATTTT
>TRBD2|TRBJ2-7|.|TRBV4-1
CASSQEWEGLADGRGEQYF
TGCGCCAGCAGCCAAGAATGGGAGGGACTAGCGGACGGGAGAGGGGAGCAGTACTTC
>.|TRBJ1-2|.|TRBV5-1
CASSPGRGWNYGYTF
TGCGCCAGCAGCCCGGGGAGGGGGTGGAACTATGGCTACACCTTC
>.|TRBJ2-7|.|TRBV12-3/TRBV12-4
CASSLGSSYEQYF
TGTGCCAGCAGTTTGGGCAGCTCCTACGAGCAGTACTTC
>.|TRBJ1-1|.|TRBV5-4
CASSLDWANTEAFF
TGTGCCAGCAGCTTGGATTGGGCCAACACTGAAGCTTTCTTT
>.|TRBJ1-1|.|TRBV2
CASREGMAEAFF
TGTGCCAGCAGGGAGGGTATGGCTGAAGCTTTCTTT
>TRBD2|TRBJ2-2|once|TRBV4-2
CASSQEERLAGPNTGELFF
TGTGCCAGCAGCCAAGAGGAAAGACTAGCGGGGCCGAACACCGGGGAGCTGTTTTTT
>.|TRBJ1-5|.|TRBV19
CASKFRETGQPQHF
TGTGCCAGTAAATTCCGAGAAACCGGGCAGCCCCAGCATTTT
>.|TRBJ1-6|once|TRBV28
CASKKDSGNSPLHF
TGTGCCAGCAAAAAGGACAGTGGTAATTCACCCCTCCACTTT
>.|TRBJ2-5|.|TRBV9
CASSVEGGRETQYF
TGTGCCAGCAGCGTAGAGGGCGGGCGGGAGACCCAGTACTTC
>TRBD1|TRBJ2-2|.|TRBV4-1
CASSRTGEANTGELFF
TGCGCCAGCAGCCGGACAGGGGAGGCGAACACCGGGGAGCTGTTTTTT
>.|TRBJ2-7|once|TRBV7-8
CASSSRQESSYEQYF
TGTGCCAGCAGCTCCAGACAAGAAAGCTCCTACGAGCAGTACTTC
>.|TRBJ1-2|.|TRBV12-3/TRBV12-4
CASSLRSRGYTF
TGTGCCAGCAGTTTACGGTCCCGGGGCTACACCTTC
>TRBD1|TRBJ2-5|.|TRBV7-3
CASSPGGRETQYF
TGTGCCAGCAGCCCAGGGGGCAGGGAGACCCAGTACTTC
>.|TRBJ1-3|.|TRBV5-8
CASSFGVLSGNTIYF
TGTGCCAGCAGCTTCGGGGTCCTCTCGGGAAACACCATATATTTT
>.|TRBJ1-1|.|TRBV3-1/TRBV3-2
CASSRGEAEAFF
TGTGCCAGCAGCCGGGGGGAGGCTGAAGCTTTCTTT
>.|TRBJ1-3|.|TRBV3-1/TRBV3-2
CASSHRGAGGNTIYF
TGTGCCAGCAGCCATAGGGGCGCAGGTGGAAACACCATATATTTT
>TRBD1|TRBJ1-1|.|TRBV10-1
CASSEGAMNTEAFF
TGCGCCAGCAGCGAGGGGGCGATGAACACTGAAGCTTTCTTT
>.|TRBJ2-5|once|TRBV7-2
CASSLEGDRGTQYF
TGTGCCAGCAGCTTAGAGGGGGACCGGGGGACCCAGTACTTC
>TRBD2|TRBJ2-3|.|TRBV5-4
CASSPPSGGADTQYF
TGTGCCAGCAGCCCTCCCTCGGGGGGGGCAGATACGCAGTATTTT
>.|TRBJ2-2|.|TRBV5-6
CASTIGAGDTGELFF
TGTGCCAGCACCATCGGGGCAGGGGACACCGGGGAGCTGTTTTTT
>.|TRBJ1-1|.|TRBV27
CASSTPGRPHPRGTEAFF
TGTGCCAGCAGTACCCCAGGCCGTCCTCATCCCCGGGGCACTGAAGCTTTCTTT